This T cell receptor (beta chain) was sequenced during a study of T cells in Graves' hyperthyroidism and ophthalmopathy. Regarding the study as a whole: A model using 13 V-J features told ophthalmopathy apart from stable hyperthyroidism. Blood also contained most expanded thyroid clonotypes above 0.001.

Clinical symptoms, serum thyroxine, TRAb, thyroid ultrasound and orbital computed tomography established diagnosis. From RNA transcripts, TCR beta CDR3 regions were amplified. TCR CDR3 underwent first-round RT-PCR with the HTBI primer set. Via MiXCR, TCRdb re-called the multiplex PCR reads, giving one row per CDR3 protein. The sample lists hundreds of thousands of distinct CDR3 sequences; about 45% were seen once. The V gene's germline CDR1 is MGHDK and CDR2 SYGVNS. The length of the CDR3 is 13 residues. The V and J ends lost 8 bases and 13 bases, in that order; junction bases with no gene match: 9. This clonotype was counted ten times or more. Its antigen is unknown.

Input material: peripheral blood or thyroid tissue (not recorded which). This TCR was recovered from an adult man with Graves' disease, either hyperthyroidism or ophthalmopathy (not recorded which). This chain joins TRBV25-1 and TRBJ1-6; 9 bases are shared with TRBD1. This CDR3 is CASAGTGREPLHF. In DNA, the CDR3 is TGTGCCAGCGCCGGGACAGGGAGGGAGCCCCTCCACTTT. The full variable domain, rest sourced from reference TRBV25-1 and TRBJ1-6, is EADIYQTPRYLVIGTGKKITLECSQTMGHDKMYWYQQDPGMELHLIHYSYGVNSTEKGDLSSESTVSRIRTEHFPLTLESARPSHTSQYLCASAGTGREPLHFGNGTRLTVT.